In its sample, the clone carrying this T cell receptor (beta chain) was seen many times. Its antigen remains unknown. The entry originates in a study of identical twins. Via MiXCR, TCRdb re-called the 5' RACE reads, giving one row per CDR3 protein. The sample holds around 250,000 distinct CDR3 sequences, 6.5% seen once. Findings and limits, study-wide: Twin-shared out-of-frame alpha sequences were enriched for low generation probability.

The CDR3 totals 16 residues. The V segment lost 5 bases and the J segment 6 bases; nucleotides outside the gene matches: 12. These data also featured in a second study, about T cells expressing NK-cell markers. From that report: Leadership of the CD3+CD56-NKG2C+ fraction also belonged to these clonotypes in four donors.

The sequence was obtained from a woman aged 18 to 35 in good health. The V call is TRBV12-3 or TRBV12-4, the J call TRBJ2-1; 8 bases map to TRBD2. Material for sequencing was CD8+ T cells sorted from blood. In DNA, the CDR3 is TGTGCCAGCAGTGATTATCTAGCGGGTGTGGGCAATGAGCAGTTCTTC. Translation: CASSDYLAGVGNEQFF.